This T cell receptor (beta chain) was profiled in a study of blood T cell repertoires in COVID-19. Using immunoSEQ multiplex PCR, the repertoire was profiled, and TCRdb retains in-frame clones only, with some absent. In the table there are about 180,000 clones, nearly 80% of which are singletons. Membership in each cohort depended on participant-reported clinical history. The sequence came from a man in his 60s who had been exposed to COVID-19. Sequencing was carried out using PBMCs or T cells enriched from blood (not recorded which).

The CDR3 loop reads CSVGQLANTEAFF. The CDR3 nucleotides read TGCAGCGTTGGACAGTTAGCGAACACTGAAGCTTTCTTT. The chain couples TRBV29-1 to TRBJ1-1; tentative D call: TRBD1 (5 bases). The germline gives CDR1 SQVTM, CDR2 ANQGSEA. The CDR3 sequence is 13 residues long. Deletions cut 4 bases from V and 1 base from J, with 10 bases between.